The present TCR beta chain was sequenced within a study of CD8 T cells in ankylosing spondylitis. Each TCR beta library was made by quantitative 5'-RACE that incorporated molecular barcodes. In TCRdb, the 5' RACE reads were re-called with MiXCR into one record per CDR3 protein. The sample lists about 130,000 distinct CDR3 sequences, approximately 6.8% seen once, with 10% to 15% in the top ten. Study observations and caveats: Seven to nine highly homologous variants formed a TCR beta motif that appeared characteristic of ankylosing spondylitis blood. A CD8+ phenotype characterized the disease-linked clones, which were relatively rare in peripheral blood.

Ten or more counts support this clonotype. Its cognate antigen is unknown. CDR3 size: 17 residues. The trim removed 5 bases at V and 1 base at J, leaving 6 bases unmatched. From germline, CDR1 is MNHEY and CDR2 SMNVEV (reference sequence). The source material was blood, either unsorted or a sorted T cell fraction (not recorded which). The V and J genes are TRBV27 and TRBJ2-6; 9 bases are shared with TRBD1. This TCR was recovered from a male donor with ankylosing spondylitis or in good health (not recorded which). The CDR3 DNA reads as TGTGCCAGCAGTCCGGGACAGGGTAGGTCTGGGGCCAACGTCCTGACTTTC. Its protein product is CASSPGQGRSGANVLTF.